This T cell receptor (beta chain) was found in a study of OX40 agonist ivuxolimab in advanced cancers. Background on the study: The diagnoses of dose-escalation patients were hepatocellular carcinoma, melanoma, renal cell or head and neck cancer. Study findings and constraints: CD4+ and CD8+ blood T cells expanded clonally by week 6 at 0.1 to 3.0 mg/kg. The antigen specificity of the peripheral T cells (those that were expanded) was not determined.

Clones were read by immunoSEQ multiplex PCR, and TCRdb kept only the in-frame ones, dropping some. Of around 70,000 clones in the sample, 82% were seen once. Germline CDR1 reads SGHVS; CDR2 reads FQNEAQ. The CDR3 sequence is 16 residues long. Trimming took 6 bases from V and 4 from J; bases not matched to a gene: 9. Of note for this clone: Its antigen is undetermined.

The material sequenced was CD4+ or CD8+ T cells sorted from blood, taken in a trial of the OX40 agonist ivuxolimab. The J gene is TRBJ2-2, the V gene TRBV7-8; 9 nucleotides agree with TRBD1. The receptor comes from an adult with an advanced solid tumor such as melanoma, head and neck, liver or kidney cancer. CDR3 protein: CASSYTGGRSTGELFF. CDR3 DNA sequence: TGTGCCAGCAGTTATACAGGGGGCCGGAGCACCGGGGAGCTGTTTTTT. The full variable domain, with the rest looked up from reference TRBV7-8 and TRBJ2-2, is GAGVSQSPRYKVAKRGQDVALRCDPISGHVSLFWYQQALGQGPEFLTYFQNEAQLDKSGLPSDRFFAERPEGSVSTLKIQRTQQEDSAVYLCASSYTGGRSTGELFFGEGSRLTVL.